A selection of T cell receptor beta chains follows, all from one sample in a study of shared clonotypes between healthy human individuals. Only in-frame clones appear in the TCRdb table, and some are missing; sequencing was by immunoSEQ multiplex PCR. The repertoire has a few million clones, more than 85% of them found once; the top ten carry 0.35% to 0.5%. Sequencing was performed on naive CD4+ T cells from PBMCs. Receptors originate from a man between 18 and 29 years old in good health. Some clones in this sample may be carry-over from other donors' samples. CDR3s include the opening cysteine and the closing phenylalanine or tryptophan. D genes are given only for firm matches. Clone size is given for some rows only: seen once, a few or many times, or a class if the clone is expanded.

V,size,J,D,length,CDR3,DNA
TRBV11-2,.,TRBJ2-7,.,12,CASSLGQVGAYF,TGTGCCAGCAGCTTAGGGCAGGTTGGGGCTTACTTC
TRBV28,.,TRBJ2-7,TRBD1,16,CASSLHPGTGIYEQYF,TGTGCCAGCAGTTTACACCCCGGGACAGGGATCTACGAGCAGTACTTC
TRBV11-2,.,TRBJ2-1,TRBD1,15,CASSVRDRDYDEQFF,TGTGCCAGCAGCGTCCGGGACAGGGACTACGATGAGCAGTTCTTC
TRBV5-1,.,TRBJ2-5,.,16,CASSLALLASQETQYF,TGCGCCAGCAGCTTGGCCCTCCTAGCGTCCCAAGAGACCCAGTACTTC
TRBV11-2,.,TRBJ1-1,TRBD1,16,CASSPGQGWGNTEAFF,TGTGCCAGCAGCCCCGGACAGGGCTGGGGGAACACTGAAGCTTTCTTT
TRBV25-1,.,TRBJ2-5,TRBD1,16,CASSVPGQGVLETQYF,TGTGCCAGCAGTGTACCGGGACAGGGGGTTTTGGAGACCCAGTACTTC
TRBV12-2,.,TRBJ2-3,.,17,CASRFPRIGMNTDTQYF,TGTGCAAGTCGCTTCCCTCGGATCGGTATGAACACAGATACGCAGTATTTT
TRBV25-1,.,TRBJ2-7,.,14,CASSYDDGHFEQYF,TGTGCCAGCAGTTATGATGACGGACACTTCGAGCAGTACTTC
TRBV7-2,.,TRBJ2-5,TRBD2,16,CASSLERDYNQETQYF,TGTGCCAGCAGCTTAGAGCGGGATTATAACCAAGAGACCCAGTACTTC
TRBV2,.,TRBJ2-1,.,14,CASSDTSFYNEQFF,TGTGCCAGCAGTGATACTAGCTTCTACAATGAGCAGTTCTTC
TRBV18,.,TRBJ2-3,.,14,CASSPLLSTDTQYF,TGTGCCAGCTCACCACTGCTTAGCACAGATACGCAGTATTTT
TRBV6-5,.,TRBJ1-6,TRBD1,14,CASSYDRVDSPLHF,TGTGCCAGCAGTTACGACAGGGTCGATTCACCCCTCCACTTT
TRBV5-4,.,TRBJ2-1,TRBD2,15,CASSSLAGTHNEQFF,TGTGCCAGCAGCTCATTAGCGGGGACCCACAATGAGCAGTTCTTC
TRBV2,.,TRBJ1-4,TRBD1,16,CASSRQGPATNEKLFF,TGTGCCAGCAGTCGACAGGGACCTGCAACTAATGAAAAACTGTTTTTT
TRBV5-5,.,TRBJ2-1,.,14,CASNLGRYYNEQFF,TGTGCCAGCAACCTCGGGAGATACTACAATGAGCAGTTCTTC
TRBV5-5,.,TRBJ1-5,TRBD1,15,CASSGQVLSNQPQHF,TGTGCCAGCAGCGGACAGGTACTCAGCAATCAGCCCCAGCATTTT
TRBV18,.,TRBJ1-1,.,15,CASSPVRVVNTEAFF,TGTGCCAGCTCACCGGTTAGGGTTGTGAACACTGAAGCTTTCTTT
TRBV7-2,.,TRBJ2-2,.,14,CASSLRVVTGELFF,TGTGCCAGCAGCCTGAGAGTCGTCACCGGGGAGCTGTTTTTT
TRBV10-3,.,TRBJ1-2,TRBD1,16,CAISVSGGGPLYGYTF,TGTGCCATCAGTGTATCGGGAGGGGGCCCCCTCTATGGCTACACCTTC
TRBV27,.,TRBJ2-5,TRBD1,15,CASSLLTGVGETQYF,TGTGCCAGCAGTTTATTGACAGGGGTTGGAGAGACCCAGTACTTC
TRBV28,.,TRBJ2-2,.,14,CASSLPTSSGELFF,TGTGCCAGCAGTTTACCCACTAGTTCCGGGGAGCTGTTTTTT
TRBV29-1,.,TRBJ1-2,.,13,CSVDSPLGGPGTF,TGCAGCGTCGACTCACCTTTGGGCGGGCCGGGCACCTTC
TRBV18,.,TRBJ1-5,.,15,CASSPPAGGGQPQHF,TGTGCCAGCTCACCACCGGCGGGGGGTGGTCAGCCCCAGCATTTT
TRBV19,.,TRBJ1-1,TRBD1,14,CASSSTGGRTEAFF,TGTGCCAGTAGTTCAACAGGGGGGAGGACTGAAGCTTTCTTT
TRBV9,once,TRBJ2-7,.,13,CASSSGALGEQYF,TGTGCCAGCAGCTCCGGGGCCCTCGGCGAGCAGTACTTC
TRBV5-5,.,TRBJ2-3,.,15,CASSLVSGGTDTQYF,TGTGCCAGCAGCTTGGTTAGCGGAGGCACAGATACGCAGTATTTT
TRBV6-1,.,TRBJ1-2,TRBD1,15,CASSEWDRETDGYTF,TGTGCCAGCAGTGAATGGGACAGGGAAACGGATGGCTACACCTTC
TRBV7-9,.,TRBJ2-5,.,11,CASSREGAQYF,TGTGCCAGCAGCCGCGAGGGGGCCCAGTACTTC
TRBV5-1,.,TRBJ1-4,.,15,CASSLAAGANEKLFF,TGCGCCAGCAGCTTGGCCGCAGGGGCTAATGAAAAACTGTTTTTT
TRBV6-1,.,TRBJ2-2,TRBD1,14,CASRTGQHTGELFF,TGTGCCAGCAGAACGGGACAGCACACCGGGGAGCTGTTTTTT
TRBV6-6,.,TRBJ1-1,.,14,CASGRSGLGTEAFF,TGTGCCAGCGGACGCTCGGGGCTGGGCACTGAAGCTTTCTTT
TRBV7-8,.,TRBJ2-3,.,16,CASTHQGVQGTDTQYF,TGTGCCAGCACGCACCAGGGAGTTCAGGGCACAGATACGCAGTATTTT
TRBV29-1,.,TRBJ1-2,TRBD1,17,CSVEQLGQGAGNYGYTF,TGCAGCGTTGAACAGTTAGGACAGGGGGCGGGAAACTATGGCTACACCTTC
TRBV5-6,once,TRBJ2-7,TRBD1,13,CASSVRGLDEQYF,TGTGCCAGCAGCGTCAGGGGGCTTGACGAGCAGTACTTC
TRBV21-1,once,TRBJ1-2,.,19,CASGQGTIGANVMDYGYTF,TGTGCCAGCGGACAGGGAACGATCGGGGCGAACGTTATGGACTATGGCTACACCTTC
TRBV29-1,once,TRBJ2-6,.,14,CSASTASGANVLTF,TGCAGCGCCTCCACGGCATCTGGGGCCAACGTCCTGACTTTC
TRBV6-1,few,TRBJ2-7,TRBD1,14,CASRQGSPGLEQYF,TGTGCCAGCCGACAGGGATCACCGGGCCTCGAGCAGTACTTC